This T cell receptor beta chain was obtained from a study of human T cells and chemical hapten exposure listed by TCRdb under 2021. Background on the whole study: Libraries were pooled for sequencing, and per-sample TCR yields varied mainly because of small differences in library volumes within the pool. This study followed changes in the peripheral blood TCR repertoire in vivo during primary and secondary sensitization of alopecia patients to the hapten diphenylcyclopropenone (DPC). From each blood RNA sample, both TCR alpha and TCR beta chains were sequenced. Results and caveats for the whole study, not just this receptor: DPC sensitization did not change how many TCRs were above 1 in 1000 frequency, and no evidence was found of alterations in global repertoire structure. Repeated subsampling changed both the strength of the expansion versus patch-test correlation and the threshold at which the correlation became significant.

The method was 5' RACE. Sequencing instrument: Illumina MiSeq. Library preparation attached unique molecular identifiers to individual cDNA molecules for quantitative, reproducible TCR counting. The paper's processing steps were these. Samples had a median of roughly 98,000 TCRs, with a range from 23,224 to 690,600. The Decombinator software suite was used to annotate the V, J and CDR3 of the TCR reads. For PS versus PT1 abundance plots, all samples were subsampled to the same number of TCRs (28,000). TCRs were defined as expanded if absent before sensitization and observed at least eight times at the 2-week time point. The raw public data were reprocessed by TCRdb itself: fastp quality trimming at Q25, MiXCR clonotype calling, in-frame beta chains only. Merged by CDR3 protein, the rows form single entries marked with the most common genes and DNA. Clone size and V and J calls follow TCRdb, not the original study. The sample contains approximately 150,000 distinct CDR3 sequences, 4.1% of them found a single time. In total, the top ten clones hold over 1.3% of the sample.

Total RNA was extracted from unfractionated whole blood that had been collected in Tempus Blood RNA tubes. A few healthy volunteers were used as TCR sequencing controls and were bled at day 0, 2 weeks and 6 weeks. This clonotype was seen ten or more times. What antigen it recognizes has not been identified. No clone much larger than this one lies a single base away; base qualities are absent. Inclusive of the bounding cysteine and phenylalanine, the CDR3 is 12 residues long. The retained sequence is limited to the CDR3, 36 bases, with the frame set at the first base. CDR1 and CDR2 are drawn from the germline V gene: MNHEY, SVGEGT. V and J lose 6 bases and 5 bases, and a span of 10 bases separates them.

The origin of this receptor is a female donor in good health. The rearrangement joined TRBV6-2 or TRBV6-3 to TRBJ2-5; the D gene lacks a confident call. The DNA sequence is given as TGTGCCAGCAGCTATACAGTGGAGACCCAGTACTTC. Its protein is CASSYTVETQYF.